This record looks at one T cell receptor beta chain sequence and its context. The target of this receptor is not known. Per-base qualities were not stored, and no clone one base away is much larger. From V the trimming removes 4 bases and from J it removes 0 bases, while the gene matches leave 14 bases of the junction unaccounted for. In the germline V gene (reference sequence), CDR1 corresponds to PRHDT and CDR2 to FYEKMQ. The CDR3 holds 19 amino acids from the cysteine to the phenylalanine. Only the CDR3 portion is preserved as DNA: 57 bases, with reading frame beginning at the first base. This sample is drawn from a study of cytomegalovirus exposure and HLA in healthy donors (dated by TCRdb to the late 2010s). At the level of the whole study: According to an earlier analysis of 587 of the donors, roughly 180 million T cells yielded 100 million or so unique TCR beta sequences and approximately 300 Gb of sequence data. Roughly 300 gigabases of sequencing data and approximately 93 million unique TCR sequences were included in an early release covering about 600 HLA-typed donors. The genetic ancestry cluster associated with self-reported Caucasian donors included 80% to 90% of the roughly 400 genotyped donors. The study aimed to test whether signatures of past pathogen exposure could be identified by cataloging public T cell receptors. The T cell repertoires of 666 subjects were profiled by immunosequencing and related to cytomegalovirus serostatus. Besides the first cohort of roughly 660 subjects, a separate validation cohort made up of over 95 different subjects was used. To predict cytomegalovirus infection status, the study combined high-throughput TCR immunosequencing, statistical association of individual TCRs with disease status, and machine learning. To study patterns of TCR occurrence, a later analysis re-analyzed previously published TCR beta repertoires from 666 donors and added high-resolution HLA genotyping. In the later analysis, no new phenotypic data were used to find candidate immune exposures; instead, reliance was placed on TCR beta sequences and their occurrence across donors. To decide whether each TCR beta V gene segment behaved as functional or pseudogenic, an earlier analysis of some 580 of the donors relied on high-throughput TCR beta sequencing. Donor age, sex, ethnicity and CMV serostatus were compiled alongside the repertoire data. A later genetic analysis used genome-wide SNP genotypes for about 60% of the 666 donors, treating that subset as a discovery cohort. All discovery cohort repertoires had been generated on a single sequencing platform. Both class I and class II loci were covered by HLA typing, at four-digit resolution. Typing coverage differed by locus: A, B, C, DRB1 and DQB1 were typed in about 620-640 donors, DQA1 in approximately 520, DPA1 in approximately 600, and DPB1 in around 490. Roughly 5 DR-DQ haplotypes were handled as single units for association and clustering because linkage in the cohort was strong. Across about 370 genotyped donors of the cohort, an average of approximately 240,000 unique TCR beta nucleotide sequences per donor were sequenced, and 15% to 20% of those sequences were non-productive.

Results and caveats for the whole study, not just this receptor: Because counts were too low, roughly 16 rarely observed V segments, including chromosome 9 orphons, were excluded from the earlier analysis of a few hundred of the donors. When HLA alleles, especially DR and DQ, strongly co-occurred, attributing TCR associations to individual alleles was difficult. Across donors, most TCR sequences were observed very rarely, whereas some public TCRs were present in many individuals. A further reported finding was that TCR beta sequences accurately predicted the HLA-A and HLA-B alleles for most subjects in the first cohort. Because the 87-base-pair reads could not distinguish some IMGT-functional V segments, including TRBV6-2 and TRBV6-3, those segments were excluded. Because some donors lacked HLA typing at each locus, the association tests relied only on the typed subset. CMV serostatus was the only immune exposure information available for the cohort. A few of the identified cytomegalovirus-associated TCR beta chains were confirmed in vitro to be specific for cytomegalovirus antigens. Presence/absence analyses assumed roughly uniform sequencing depth across donors, an assumption that may not hold. In this cohort, only TCR beta chains were sequenced, and detectable features were limited by the absence of alpha or paired-chain data. Correlated functional status among segregating V segments might reflect linkage disequilibrium, but an unknown experimental factor could not be ruled out. In a later genetic analysis, fewer N-insertions in productive TCRs were reported among donors in an Asian-associated ancestry cluster than the roughly 700-donor mean. The authors suggested that the approach could potentially be generalized to other disease states and immunological phenotypes. According to a later analysis, TCR association rates differed among HLA loci, with DRB1 alleles showing the most associated TCRs and HLA-C alleles showing the fewest. An earlier analysis of around 540 of the donors showed that most TCR beta V segments appeared in productive rearrangements either about 87% or about 30% of the time, which broadly matched IMGT annotations. A later analysis found that HLA-associated TCR beta chains were more clonally expanded and had lower generation probabilities than equally common non-associated chains. In a later analysis, most CMV-associated TCR beta chains were found to appear HLA-restricted, with HLA associations seemingly driven largely by CMV exposure. Cytomegalovirus status was reported to be diagnosed by the classifier with high specificity and sensitivity in both the original and validation cohorts. Several of the top co-occurrence clusters appeared to be linked to parvovirus B19, influenza, CMV and Epstein-Barr virus, according to a later analysis. In the study, some 160 TCR beta chains were listed as associated with cytomegalovirus. The sequencing pipeline was judged likely to have produced a cluster of highly shared sequence variants as a technical artifact. V-gene and J-gene trimming of TCR beta chains was associated with a missense DCLRE1C variant in a later genetic analysis, and the association was replicated in an independent cohort. Specific HLA alleles were associated with 15,000 to 20,000 TCR beta sequences at a false discovery rate of 0.05 in a later analysis.

The cohort comprised fewer than 700 healthy bone marrow donors. All cohort members were sampled while nominally healthy, although unrecorded immune exposures were likely present. The donor was CMV seronegative and was included in the group of around 320 seronegative cohort members. Every donor gave a peripheral blood sample, and the peripheral blood mononuclear cells from that sample were used for TCR beta sequencing. Genomic DNA was extracted from the blood cell samples with the Qiagen DNeasy Blood Extraction Kit. The method behind the library was the immunoSEQ multiplex PCR assay. A mixture of 60 forward primers for TCR Vbeta segments and 13 reverse primers for TCR Jbeta segments was used in the multiplex PCR. Amplification of the CDR3 region of rearranged TCR beta genes was performed with a multiplex PCR assay on genomic DNA. Amplified TCR beta libraries were sequenced as 87-base-pair reads on the Illumina HiSeq System. Turning to the authors' computational methods: A later analysis counted 65 million to 90 million unique TCR beta chains across the approximately 700 repertoires, and 9.5 million to 11 million of these chains were shared by at least two donors. Raw reads were error-corrected and collapsed into unique sequences with a nearest-neighbor algorithm that merged closely related sequences to remove PCR and sequencing errors. To assign V, D and J gene segments, CDR3 sequences were aligned to IMGT reference sequences. For a sequence to be retained, at least a six-nucleotide match to both a V gene segment and a J gene segment was required. A rearrangement counted as productive if the CDR3 had no stop codons and remained in frame with V and J, and every other rearrangement counted as non-productive. Following IMGT convention, CDR3 was defined as the stretch from the second conserved V-encoded cysteine up to the conserved J-encoded phenylalanine. Sequences without an unambiguous match to a single V gene segment were excluded from the earlier analysis of several hundred of the donors. In an earlier analysis of approximately 590 of the donors, a V segment was called functional when productive rearrangements were above 56.7%, and segregating when the standard deviation between donors exceeded 5%. A statistical classification framework was developed to diagnose cytomegalovirus status using the catalog of TCR beta chain sequences. In a later analysis, V and J genes were assigned by comparing TCR nucleotide sequences against IMGT/GENE-DB human TR gene sequences. Using the TCRdist pipeline, a later analysis assigned CDR3 sequences along with most-parsimonious VDJ recombination scenarios. A later analysis defined each TCR beta chain by its CDR3 amino acid sequence plus V-gene family, and excluded reads lacking a unique V-gene family. A later analysis removed 550 to 650 highly shared, low-generation-probability nucleotide sequences to deal with suspected cross-contamination and a sequencing artifact. In a later analysis, a clonal expansion index was calculated for each public chain from normalized within-repertoire ranks of inferred template counts. In a later analysis, generation probabilities were computed using a VDJ recombination model fitted to out-of-frame rearrangements, and the results were checked against IGoR. A later analysis scored TCR-TCR, TCR-HLA and TCR-CMV co-occurrence with hypergeometric tests, applying a repertoire-size bias correction to TCR pairs. A later analysis estimated false discovery rates by permuting HLA or CMV assignments 20 times. In a later analysis, co-occurring TCRs were grouped with DBSCAN, and TCRdist sequence similarity was added when clustering was performed within HLA-allele-positive subsets. Co-occurrence clustering excluded repertoires with fewer than 30,000 or more than 120,000 public chains, plus five with anomalous nucleotide sharing. The clones in this table, taken by TCRdb from immuneACCESS, are in-frame only. Not every clone is retained; where verified, under half of the shortfall comes from an unresolved V gene, and the cause of the rest is unknown. Clone size and V and J calls were adopted from that table, with D and trimming inferred from the DNA. This sample holds approximately 100,000 clones; roughly 85% were observed only once. The biggest ten clones account for around 3% of the sample.

Recombination linked TRBV13 to TRBJ2-1, with 8 bases aligning to TRBD2. Material: PBMCs. The origin of this receptor is a woman in her thirties or forties in good health and CMV-seronegative. The sequence in DNA is TGTGCCAGCAGCTCCCGGGCGGGGACTAGAGGCCTCTCCTACAATGAGCAGTTCTTC. Its protein reads: CASSSRAGTRGLSYNEQFF.